Included here is one T cell receptor beta chain sequence, with context. The target of this receptor is not known. No base qualities exist here, and no much larger clone lies one base off it. The junction carries 7 bases between V and J, which are trimmed by 4 bases and 0 bases respectively. The germline V gene provides CDR1 MNHNS and CDR2 SASEGT. The CDR3 sequence holds 14 residues, the cysteine and phenylalanine included. Only CDR3 DNA remains: 42 bases, in frame from the first base. Using the deep immunoSEQ assay, multiplex PCR amplified TCR CDR3 regions from genomic DNA. Genomic DNA extracted from each cell subset was distributed evenly over all wells of several immunoSEQ 96-well plates, and each plate served as one replicate. For sorted subsets, around 200 ng genomic DNA, equal to about 30,000 T cell genomes, was loaded into each replicate PCR. Purified libraries were measured with a Qubit 3.0 fluorometer, size-checked on a Bioanalyzer 2100, and measured again with the KAPA Library Quantification kit. Every immunoSEQ 96-well plate was sequenced on a separate single-read 150-cycle Illumina NextSeq 550 flow cell. The paper's processing steps were these. Because only junctional sequences without quality scores were contained in the immunoSEQ output, filtering matching that applied to full-length reads could not be performed. Sequences were annotated with PyIR, a Python wrapper for IgBLAST v1.9, using IMGT germline references to assign V/J genes and CDR3. Reads were removed for weak V/J assignments (E-value above 1e-6), missing CDR3, stop codons, out-of-frame junctions, or ambiguous translated residues. V3J clonotypes were defined as sequences sharing an identical inferred V gene, J gene, and CDR3 amino acid sequence. To compute the percentage overlap between repertoires, the number of shared unique clonotypes was divided by the size of the smaller repertoire. RTK rarefaction, the Chao1 estimator, and Recon v2.1 estimates of unobserved clonotypes were used to assess repertoire richness. For all TCRbeta clonotypes obtained by the gDNA method from a few donors, generation probabilities were computed with OLGA. Not all clones reach the TCRdb copy of this immuneACCESS table, which keeps in-frame sequences only. Checked studies attribute under half of the gap to unresolved V genes and leave the rest unexplained. The DNA was the basis for D and trimming; V, J and clone size are from that table. In this sample the table shows over a million clones, more than 95% of which occur a single time. The top ten hold about 1% of the sample.

The donors were healthy, HIV-negative adults with no recently reported acute infections or vaccinations. Every donor was a Caucasian adult living in Nashville, Tennessee, USA. CD4+ T cells were enriched by magnetic negative selection, after which naive cells were positively selected on CD45RA and the negative fraction was taken as the memory subset. After blood collection by leukapheresis, PBMCs were isolated using Ficoll-Histopaque density gradient centrifugation and then cryopreserved in the vapor phase of liquid nitrogen. Analytical flow cytometry was used to check the purity and quantity of every magnetically sorted T cell population. Genomic DNA was isolated from each sorted fraction and quantified by UV absorbance on a Nanodrop 2000c. These data come from a study of shared clonotypes between healthy human individuals (dated by TCRdb to 2020 to 2022). Some background on the complete study: The cohort comprised a couple of women and a few men aged 18 to 49 years. To increase sequencing depth and limit assay-specific biases, TCR repertoire library preparation and sequencing were carried out by different laboratories using diverse techniques. Leukapheresis yielded between about 0.9 and 9 billion PBMCs per donor. For each donor, CD4 naive and CD4 memory were each run on three plates, CD8 naive on two plates, and CD8 memory on one plate. To estimate repertoire size and how much clonotype sharing occurs between individuals, the study deeply sequenced the blood TCR repertoires of roughly 5 healthy adults.

What the research found in general, with its limitations: Pairwise subsampling led to the expectation that sequencing depth would affect the degree of clonotype sharing among donors. Sampling was restricted to blood, and TCR repertoires in tissue are likely to differ from TCR repertoires in blood. Sharing across a few donors was observed for around 4.8% of naive CD4, less than 4% of naive CD8, about 2.3% of memory CD4, and around 0.42% of memory CD8 clonotypes. Naive subsets generally had larger estimated clonotype richness than memory subsets. Rarefaction of sorted-subset datasets indicated incomplete sequencing despite the large sequencing depth. Compared with non-shared clonotypes, clonotypes shared by all four sorted-subset donors had higher generation probabilities. The genetic and exposure-history diversity represented was limited by the small number of donors.

The sample consisted of naive CD4+ T cells sorted from blood. The cell subset or site label of this sample denotes: CD45RA+ positively selected. The chain joins TRBV6-1 to TRBJ1-3; too little of a D gene remains to name it. The clonotype originates from a man aged 25 to 40 in good health. The CDR3 amino acid sequence is: CASSAQTSGNTIYF. The nucleotides read TGTGCCAGCAGTGCCCAGACCTCTGGAAACACCATATATTTT.